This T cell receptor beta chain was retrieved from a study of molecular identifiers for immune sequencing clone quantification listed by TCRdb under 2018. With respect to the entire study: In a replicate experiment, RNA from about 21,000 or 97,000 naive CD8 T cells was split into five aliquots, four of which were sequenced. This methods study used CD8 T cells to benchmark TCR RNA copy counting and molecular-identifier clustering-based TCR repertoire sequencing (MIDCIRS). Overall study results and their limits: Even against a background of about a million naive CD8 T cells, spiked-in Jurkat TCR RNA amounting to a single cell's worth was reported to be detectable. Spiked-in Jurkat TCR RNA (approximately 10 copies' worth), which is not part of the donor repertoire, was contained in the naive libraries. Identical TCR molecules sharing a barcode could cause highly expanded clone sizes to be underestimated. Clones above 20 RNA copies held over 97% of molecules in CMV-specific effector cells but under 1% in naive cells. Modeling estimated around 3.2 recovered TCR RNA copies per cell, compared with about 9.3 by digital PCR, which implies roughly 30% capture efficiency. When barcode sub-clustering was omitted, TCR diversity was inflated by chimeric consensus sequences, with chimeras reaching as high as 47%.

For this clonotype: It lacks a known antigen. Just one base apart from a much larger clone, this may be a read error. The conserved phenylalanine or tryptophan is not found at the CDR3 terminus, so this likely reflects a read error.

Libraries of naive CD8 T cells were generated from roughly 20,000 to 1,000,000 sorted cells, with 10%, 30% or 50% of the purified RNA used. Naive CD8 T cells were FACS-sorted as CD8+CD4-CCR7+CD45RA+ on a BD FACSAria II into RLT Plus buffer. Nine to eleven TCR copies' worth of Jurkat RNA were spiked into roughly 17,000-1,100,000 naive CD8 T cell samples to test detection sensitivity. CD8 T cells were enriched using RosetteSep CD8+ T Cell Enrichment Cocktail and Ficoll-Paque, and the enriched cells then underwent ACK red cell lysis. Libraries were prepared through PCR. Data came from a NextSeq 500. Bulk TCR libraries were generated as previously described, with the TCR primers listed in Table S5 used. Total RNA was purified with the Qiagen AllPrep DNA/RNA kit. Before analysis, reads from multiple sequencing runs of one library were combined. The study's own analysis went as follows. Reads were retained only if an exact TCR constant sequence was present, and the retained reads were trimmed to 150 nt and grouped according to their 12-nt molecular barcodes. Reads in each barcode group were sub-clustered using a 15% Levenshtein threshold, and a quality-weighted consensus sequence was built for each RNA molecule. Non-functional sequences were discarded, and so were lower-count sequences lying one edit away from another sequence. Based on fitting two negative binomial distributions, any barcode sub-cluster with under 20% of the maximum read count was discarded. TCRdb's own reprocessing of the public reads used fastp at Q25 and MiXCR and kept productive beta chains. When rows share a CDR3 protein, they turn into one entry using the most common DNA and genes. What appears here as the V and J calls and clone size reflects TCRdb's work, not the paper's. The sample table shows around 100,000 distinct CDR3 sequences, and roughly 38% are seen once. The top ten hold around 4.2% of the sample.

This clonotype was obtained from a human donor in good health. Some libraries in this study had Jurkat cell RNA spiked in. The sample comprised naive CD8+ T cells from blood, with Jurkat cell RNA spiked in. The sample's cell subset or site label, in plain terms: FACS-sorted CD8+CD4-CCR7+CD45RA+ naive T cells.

The DNA sequence is given as TGTGCCAGCAGCTTAAGTCAATTCAATGAGCAGTTCTCC. Its translation is CASSLSQFNEQFS. The chain links TRBV7-2 with TRBJ2-1, with the D gene call left open. Taken from the germline V gene, the CDR1 and CDR2 loops are SGHTA and FQGNSA. V is shortened by 2 bases, J by 6 bases, and the region joining them spans 8 bases. The CDR3 is made up of 13 amino acids, end residues included. Only the CDR3 DNA stays, 39 bases, in frame from base 1.